This T cell receptor beta chain was found in a study of blood T cell repertoires in COVID-19. In the study overall: Italy, Spain and the United States were the sources of the convalescent and acute COVID-19 samples.

Trimming shortened V by 7 bases and J by 6 bases, and 14 bases separated the two germline ends. Germline CDR1 SGDLS, CDR2 YYNGEE. The CDR3 has 12 residues. TCRdb keeps only in-frame clones here, not all; method: immunoSEQ multiplex PCR. The table has about 480,000 clones, approximately 88% seen once. The V and J genes are TRBV9 and TRBJ2-7; D ambiguous. The sample was peripheral blood. The receptor was derived from a woman aged 50 to 60 with COVID-19, enrolled during active disease. DNA for the CDR3: TGTGCCAGCGGCCCTACTAACCTCGAGCAGTACTTC. Translated, it gives CASGPTNLEQYF.